These 26 T cell receptor beta chains came from one sample sequenced in a study of blood T cells in healthy people across ages. Alongside a J-beta primer mix, a sample-barcoded 5' primer served in a second PCR lasting about 6 to 11 cycles. Each CDR3 protein gets one entry after TCRdb re-called the 5' RACE reads with MiXCR. The table has approximately 800,000 distinct CDR3 sequences, under 40% seen once; the top ten hold around 13%. The sample taken for sequencing was blood. The receptors stem from a man between 18 and 29 years old in good health.

This sequence joins TRBV11-3 and TRBJ2-1, with TRBD1 matching 7 bases. V lost 8 bases to trimming and J lost 6 bases; unmatched junction nucleotides: 13. Per the germline V gene, CDR1 is SGHNT and CDR2 is YENEEA. The CDR3 loop spans 15 amino acids. The CDR3 loop is CASSKGAGGINEQFF. In DNA form, the CDR3 reads TGTGCCAGCTCCAAGGGCGCAGGGGGAATCAATGAGCAGTTCTTC.

This clonotype has ten or more counts. This CDR3 reads CASSVTTSTDTQYF. The CDR3 DNA follows: TGTGCCAGCAGCGTTACTACTAGCACAGATACGCAGTATTTT. The rearrangement uses TRBV9 and TRBJ2-3; D is undetermined. The germline V and J ends were trimmed by 2 bases and 0 bases, with 7 bases remaining between them. From germline, CDR1 is SGDLS and CDR2 YYNGEE. The CDR3 is 14 amino acids.

This clonotype was counted between two and nine times. DNA of the CDR3: TGTGCCAGCAGCGCAGTCCCGGGGGCCAAAAACATTCAGTACTTC. Translation gives CASSAVPGAKNIQYF. The chain combines TRBV11-2 with TRBJ2-4; perhaps TRBD2 as D (5 bases). This CDR3 comprises 15 residues. The germline V gene has CDR1 SGHAT and CDR2 FQNNGV. Trimming left V 5 bases short and J 1 base short, with 12 bases between.

Notes on this clonotype: This clone may be a read error of a much larger clone one base away. The CDR3 reads CASSLSDRGTYNEQYF. CDR3 DNA: TGTGCCAGCAGCTTAAGCGACAGGGGGACCTACAATGAGCAGTACTTC. The chain has TRBV7-2 and TRBJ2-4; 9 bases agree with TRBD1. The CDR3 consists of 16 residues. J was trimmed by 13 bases and V by 2 bases; bases with no gene match: 15. Germline V gene data show CDR1 as SGHTA and CDR2 as FQGNSA.

This chain's CDR3 is CASSQDGSGNREQYF. The CDR3 DNA follows: TGCGCCAGCAGCCAAGATGGGTCAGGCAACCGGGAGCAGTACTTC. V gene TRBV4-3 combines with J gene TRBJ2-7; no definite D call. Trimming pared 0 bases from V and 7 bases from J, leaving 16 bases between. This CDR3 is 15 amino acids long. CDR1 is LGHNA and CDR2 is YSLEER in the germline V gene.

V is TRBV6-4 and J is TRBJ2-2; possibly TRBD1 for D (6 bases). Trimming pared 2 bases from V and 2 bases from J, leaving 6 bases between. Germline assignment: CDR1 MRHNA and CDR2 SNTAGT. The CDR3 consists of 14 residues. The CDR3 DNA reads TGTGCCAGCAGTGACGGGACAAACACCGGGGAGCTGTTTTTT. Protein sequence: CASSDGTNTGELFF.

As for this clonotype: Germline and junction disagree at one end, which may indicate a read error. This sequence joins TRBV12-3 or TRBV12-4 and TRBJ1-5, with D unclear. The CDR3 totals 18 residues. CDR3 coding DNA: TGTGCCAGCAGTTTACCATGGACTGATGGGTATAGCAATCAGTCCCAGCATTTT. Protein product: CASSLPWTDGYSNQSQHF.

As regards this clonotype: A much bigger clone sits one base away, suggesting this may be a read error. The genes are TRBV7-9 and TRBJ2-5; D not certain. The closer fit of TRBJ2-7 to the DNA end suggests the J call may be wrong. The CDR3 length is 12 residues. Germline V gives CDR1 SEHNR, CDR2 FQNEAQ (reference sequence). The CDR3 DNA is TGTGCCAGCAGCTCCGACATCTACGAGCAGTACTTC. Residues: CASSSDIYEQYF.

The chain carries TRBV5-4 and TRBJ2-1; D ambiguous. This CDR3 has 13 amino acids. V was trimmed by 0 bases and J by 10 bases, leaving 11 bases between them. CDR1 and CDR2 from the germline V gene are SGHNT and YYREEE (reference sequence). The CDR3 DNA sequence: TGTGCCAGCAGCTTGGACCCAAGGGCCGAGCAGTTCTTC. Amino acids: CASSLDPRAEQFF.

The genes are TRBV7-9 and TRBJ1-5, with D possibly being TRBD1 (6 bases). Germline CDR1 SEHNR, CDR2 FQNEAQ (reference sequence). The length of the CDR3 is 15 residues. Trimming stripped 4 bases from V and 5 bases from J, with 15 bases between. CDR3 region: CASSSVTGSHQPQHF. DNA for the CDR3: TGTGCCAGCAGCTCTGTGACAGGAAGCCATCAGCCCCAGCATTTT.

This clonotype was seen a few times. CDR3 DNA sequence: TGTGCCAGCAGCGTACTAGCGGGGGAGGTTTCCGATACGCAGTATTTT. This sequence encodes CASSVLAGEVSDTQYF. The chain couples TRBV7-2 to TRBJ2-3; 11 bases are shared with TRBD2. Germline V lookup: CDR1 SGHTA, CDR2 FQGNSA. The CDR3 has 16 residues. V lost 5 bases, J lost 6 bases, and 10 bases stayed unmatched.

This chain links TRBV9 with TRBJ1-6; no reliable D call. This CDR3 contains 14 residues. Trimming took 4 bases from V and 7 from J, leaving 12 bases between them. Germline loops: CDR1 SGDLS, CDR2 YYNGEE. This CDR3 reads CASSSNPENSPLHF. The CDR3 region has the DNA TGTGCCAGCAGCTCAAACCCCGAGAATTCACCCCTCCACTTT.

The rearrangement joins TRBV15 to TRBJ1-2; D is possibly TRBD1 (5 bases). Per germline, CDR1 LNHNV and CDR2 YYDKDF (reference sequence). V shed 1 base and J shed 4 bases, with 16 bases lying between them. The CDR3 has 16 residues. CDR3 coding DNA: TGTGCCACCAGCAGAGCCTACCTACGGGGCCCCTATGGCTACACCTTC. Protein product: CATSRAYLRGPYGYTF.

Worth noting for this clonotype: A much larger clone is a single base away; this may be a read error. The genes are TRBV19 and TRBJ2-7; the D is unclear. Per germline, CDR1 LNHDA and CDR2 SQIVND (reference sequence). This CDR3 has 15 residues. In DNA, the CDR3 is TGTGCCAGTAGTATAGCTGCAGATGTCTCCGACGAGCAGTACTTC. Amino acids: CASSIAADVSDEQYF.

The chain combines TRBV20-1 with TRBJ1-3; no definite D call. The CDR3 is 15 amino acids. The germline V gene encodes CDR1 DFQATT and CDR2 SNEGSKA (reference sequence). Between the trimmed V and J ends, which lost 8 bases and 0 bases, there was a span of 17 bases. CDR3 DNA: TGCAGTACTATGGACGTAAGCATCTCTGGAAACACCATATATTTT. It yields the protein CSTMDVSISGNTIYF.

The chain carries TRBV6-5 and TRBJ2-1, with 10 bases lining up with TRBD2. The CDR3 length is 15 residues. Germline V gene lookup returns CDR1 MNHEY and CDR2 SVGAGI. The V gene end was trimmed by 6 bases and the J gene end by 9 bases; junction bases not matched to a gene: 11. The CDR3 coding sequence is TGTGCCAGCAGGGCTAGCGGGGGCCCAAGGGGTGAGCAGTTCTTC. It encodes CASRASGGPRGEQFF.

This clonotype was seen a few times. The genes are TRBV25-1 and TRBJ2-4; TRBD1 aligns across 7 bases. CDR1 and CDR2 (germline): MGHDK, SYGVNS. The CDR3 has 15 residues. The V and J ends lost 4 bases and 3 bases, in that order; junction bases with no gene match: 6. CDR3 protein: CASSGQGLGKNIQYF. For the CDR3, the DNA is TGTGCCAGCAGTGGACAGGGTCTCGGCAAAAACATTCAGTACTTC.

The DNA for the CDR3 is TGCGCCAGCAGCTTGACAGGGGGCGAGTATATCACTGAAGCTTTCTTT. Protein: CASSLTGGEYITEAFF. V gene TRBV5-1 combines with J gene TRBJ1-1; TRBD1 matches 9 bases. V dropped 1 base and J dropped 4; count of bases not matched to a gene: 8. The germline V gene has CDR1 SGHRS and CDR2 YFSETQ. The CDR3 totals 16 residues.

This chain joins TRBV19 and TRBJ1-5; no reliable D call. The V and J ends lost 3 bases and 2 bases respectively, with 23 bases between them. Germline loops: CDR1 LNHDA, CDR2 SQIVND (reference sequence). This CDR3 spans 19 amino acids. The CDR3 DNA follows: TGTGCCAGTAGTATCCTCTCTTGGAGGGAGGTCCTCGGCAATCAGCCCCAGCATTTT. Protein sequence: CASSILSWREVLGNQPQHF.

V usage is TRBV6-1 and J usage is TRBJ2-7, with D unresolved. Trimming took 11 bases from V and 2 from J, leaving 10 bases between them. Germline V gives CDR1 MNHNS, CDR2 SASEGT. The CDR3 is 11 residues long. CDR3 sequence reads: CAVAGPYEQYF. The CDR3 region has the DNA TGTGCCGTGGCAGGACCCTACGAGCAGTACTTC.

This sequence joins TRBV15 and TRBJ2-5, with unresolved D. Germline V gene data show CDR1 as LNHNV and CDR2 as YYDKDF (reference sequence). The ends were cut back, 0 bases at V and 2 bases at J, with 10 bases in the middle. The CDR3 is 15 residues long. CDR3 DNA sequence: TGTGCCACCAGCAGAGATCCGCGCAGTCAAGAGACCCAGTACTTC. This translates into CATSRDPRSQETQYF.

This clonotype was detected a few times. This chain uses TRBV12-3 or TRBV12-4 with TRBJ2-5; a possible D gene is TRBD1 (5 bases). Trimming stripped 5 bases from V and 4 bases from J, with 11 bases between. The CDR3 has 13 residues. The CDR3 region is CASSAQAPETQYF. As DNA, the CDR3 is TGTGCCAGCAGTGCACAGGCGCCAGAGACCCAGTACTTC.

DNA for the CDR3: TGTGCCAGCAGTGAATTTATTGGGCAGGGCCAGCCCCAGCATTTT. Protein: CASSEFIGQGQPQHF. The chain has TRBV6-1 and TRBJ1-5, with a tentative D call TRBD1 (5 bases). The CDR3 has 15 amino acids. Deletions cut 2 bases from V and 7 bases from J, with 15 bases between. Germline V gene sequence: CDR1 MNHNS, CDR2 SASEGT.

The sample holds many counts of this clonotype. V usage is TRBV6-2 or TRBV6-3 and J usage is TRBJ2-3; the match to TRBD2 covers 10 bases. After removal of 2 bases from V and 4 bases from J, the junction contained 12 bases not matched to a gene. Germline V lookup: CDR1 MNHEY, CDR2 SVGEGT. This CDR3 comprises 18 residues. CDR3 in amino acids: CASSYRLAGESVADTQYF. As DNA, the CDR3 is TGTGCCAGCAGTTACAGGCTAGCGGGAGAAAGTGTCGCAGATACGCAGTATTTT.

The V gene is TRBV5-6, the J gene TRBJ2-7; 13 bases are a match to TRBD2. This CDR3 has 17 residues. Per the germline V gene, CDR1 is SGHDT and CDR2 is YYEEEE. Germline trimming cut 4 bases from V and 7 bases from J; bases unmatched to any gene: 14. Here the CDR3 DNA reads TGTGCCAGCAGCCGCCGGACTAGCGGGGGTCCCTACAATGAGCAGTACTTC. Encoded protein: CASSRRTSGGPYNEQYF.

The chain recombines TRBV15 with TRBJ2-1; TRBD1 aligns across 11 bases. The CDR3 spans 13 residues. V lost 8 bases, J lost 10 bases, and 7 bases stayed unmatched. Germline loops: CDR1 LNHNV, CDR2 YYDKDF (reference sequence). This CDR3 is CATRGQGAYEQFF. The CDR3 nucleotides read TGTGCCACCCGAGGACAGGGGGCTTACGAGCAGTTCTTC.